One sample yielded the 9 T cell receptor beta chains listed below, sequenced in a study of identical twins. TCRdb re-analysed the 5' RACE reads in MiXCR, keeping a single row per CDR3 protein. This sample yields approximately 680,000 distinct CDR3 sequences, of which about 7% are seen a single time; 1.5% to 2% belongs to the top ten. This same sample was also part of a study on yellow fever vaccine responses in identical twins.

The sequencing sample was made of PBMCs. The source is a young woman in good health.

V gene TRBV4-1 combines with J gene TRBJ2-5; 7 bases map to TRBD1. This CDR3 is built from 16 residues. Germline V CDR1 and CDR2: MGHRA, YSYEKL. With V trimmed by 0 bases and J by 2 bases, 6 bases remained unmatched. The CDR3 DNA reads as TGCGCCAGCAGCCAAGAGGGGACAGTTCCTCAAGAGACCCAGTACTTC. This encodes CASSQEGTVPQETQYF.

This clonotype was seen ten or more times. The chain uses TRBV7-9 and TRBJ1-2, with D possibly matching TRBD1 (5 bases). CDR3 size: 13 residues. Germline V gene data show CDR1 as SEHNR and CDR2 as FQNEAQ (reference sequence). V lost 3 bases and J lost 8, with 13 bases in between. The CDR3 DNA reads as TGTGCCAGCAGCTTCAACCAGGGCATGGGCTACACCTTC. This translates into CASSFNQGMGYTF.

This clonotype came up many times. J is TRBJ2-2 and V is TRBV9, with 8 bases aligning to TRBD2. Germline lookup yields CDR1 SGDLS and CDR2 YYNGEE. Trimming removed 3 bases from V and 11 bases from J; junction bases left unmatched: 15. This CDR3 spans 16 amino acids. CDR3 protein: CASSADPVGLARELFF. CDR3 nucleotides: TGTGCCAGCAGCGCCGACCCCGTAGGACTAGCCCGAGAGCTGTTTTTT.

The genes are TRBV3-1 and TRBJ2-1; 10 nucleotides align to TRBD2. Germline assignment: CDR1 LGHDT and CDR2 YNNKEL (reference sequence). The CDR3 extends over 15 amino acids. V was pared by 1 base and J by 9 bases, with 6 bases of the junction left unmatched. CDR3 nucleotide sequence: TGTGCCAGCAGCCAAGCGGGTAGCGGGGGGACTGAGCAGTTCTTC. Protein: CASSQAGSGGTEQFF.

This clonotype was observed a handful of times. This chain's CDR3 is CASSSVRGGTYNEQFF. The CDR3 region has the DNA TGTGCCAGCAGCTCGGTCCGGGGGGGAACCTACAATGAGCAGTTCTTC. This chain connects TRBV5-5 to TRBJ2-1; 8 bases match TRBD2. V shed 3 bases and J 2 bases; nucleotides not matched to a gene: 7. The CDR3 is 16 residues long. The germline gives CDR1 SGHKS, CDR2 YYEKEE (reference sequence).

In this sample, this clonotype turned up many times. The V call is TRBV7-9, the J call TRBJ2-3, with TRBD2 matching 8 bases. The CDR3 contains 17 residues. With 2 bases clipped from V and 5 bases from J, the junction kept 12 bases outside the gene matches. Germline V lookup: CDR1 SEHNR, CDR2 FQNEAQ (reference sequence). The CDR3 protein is CASSLSPAGAIGDTQYF. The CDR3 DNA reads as TGTGCCAGCAGCTTATCCCCAGCGGGAGCGATAGGAGATACGCAGTATTTT.

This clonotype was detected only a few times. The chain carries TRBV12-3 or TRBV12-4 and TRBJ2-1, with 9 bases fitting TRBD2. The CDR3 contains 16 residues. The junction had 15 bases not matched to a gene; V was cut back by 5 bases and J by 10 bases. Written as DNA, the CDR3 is TGTGCCAGCAGTCCTAATGTAATAGCGGGAGTTGGGGAGCAGTTCTTC. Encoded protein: CASSPNVIAGVGEQFF.

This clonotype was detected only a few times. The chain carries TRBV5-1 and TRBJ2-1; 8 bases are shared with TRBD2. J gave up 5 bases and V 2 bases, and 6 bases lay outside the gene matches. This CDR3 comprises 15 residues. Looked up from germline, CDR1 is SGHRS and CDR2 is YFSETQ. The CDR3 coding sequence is TGCGCCAGCAGCTTCGGGACTAGGACGAACAATGAGCAGTTCTTC. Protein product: CASSFGTRTNNEQFF. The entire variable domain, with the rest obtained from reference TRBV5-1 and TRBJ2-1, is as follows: KAGVTQTPRYLIKTRGQQVTLSCSPISGHRSVSWYQQTPGQGLQFLFEYFSETQRNKGNFPGRFSGRQFSNSRSEMNVSTLELGDSALYLCASSFGTRTNNEQFFGPGTRLTVL.

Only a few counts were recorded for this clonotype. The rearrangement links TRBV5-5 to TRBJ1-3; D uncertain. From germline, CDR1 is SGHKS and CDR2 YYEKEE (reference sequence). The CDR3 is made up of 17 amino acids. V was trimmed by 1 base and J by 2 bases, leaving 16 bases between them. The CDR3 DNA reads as TGTGCCAGCAGCTTGATGGCAGACCACCTTACTGGAAACACCATATATTTT. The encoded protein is CASSLMADHLTGNTIYF. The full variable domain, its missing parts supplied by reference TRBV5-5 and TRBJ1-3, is DAGVTQSPTHLIKTRGQQVTLRCSPISGHKSVSWYQQVLGQGPQFIFQYYEKEERGRGNFPDRFSARQFPNYSSELNVNALLLGDSALYLCASSLMADHLTGNTIYFGEGSWLTVV.